This T cell receptor (beta chain) is from a study of blood T cell repertoires in COVID-19. Trimming took off 7 bases at V and 4 bases at J, with 13 bases between the two ends. Germline CDR1 is SQVTM and CDR2 is ANQGSEA. This CDR3 region has 12 residues. The protocol was immunoSEQ multiplex PCR, while the TCRdb copy is restricted to in-frame clones and leaves out a portion. The repertoire holds 150,000 or so clones, around nine tenths seen once, with about 5% in the top ten. The sequenced sample was peripheral blood. The receptor was derived from a human donor in a cohort sampled during active COVID-19. The chain carries TRBV29-1 and TRBJ1-1; no clear D. The CDR3 coding sequence is TGCAGCGCTTCGCCGAGAGTCACTGAAGCTTTCTTT. Translation gives CSASPRVTEAFF.